This T cell receptor beta chain emerged from a study of CD8 T cells in Susac syndrome (dated by TCRdb to about 2019). Notes on the research overall: Of the Susac syndrome patients who were sequenced, over five had clinically active disease and roughly eight were in clinical remission. The study used repertoire sequencing to test whether antigen drove CD8+ T cell activation and differentiation in Susac syndrome. The study compared CD8+ T cell repertoire clonality among roughly eleven healthy donors, roughly 14 Susac syndrome patients and 15 multiple sclerosis patients. At the time of blood withdrawal, Susac syndrome patients were either therapy-naive, taking corticosteroids (with some also receiving IVIg), or on IVIg alone. What the research found in general, with its limitations: The TCR sequencing and HLA analysis was acknowledged to have included a relatively small number of individuals. Susac syndrome CD8+ repertoires showed clonal expansion, highest in CD8+ TEMRA cells and greater in clinically active than remitting patients. Approximately 15 Susac-specific public clones were identified in the total CD8+ repertoire, and roughly five Susac-specific public clones were identified in the CD8+ TEMRA repertoire.

Peripheral blood CD8+ and CD4+ T cells from healthy donors, Susac syndrome patients and multiple sclerosis patients were profiled using high-throughput TCR beta sequencing. The Susac syndrome patients fulfilled recently defined diagnostic criteria for definite or probable disease. Bulk CD8+ and CD4+ T cells were purified by magnetic negative isolation, while CD8+ TEMRA cells were enriched using FACS. Blood was collected in EDTA tubes and processed within 24 hours, with PBMCs isolated through density gradient centrifugation. PBMCs destined for TCR sequencing were cryopreserved in liquid nitrogen and later thawed in a 37 °C water bath. A purity of at least 90% was achieved for sorted or isolated CD4+, CD8+ and CD8+ TEMRA cells. Points on this clonotype: Its antigen is still unknown. Base qualities are not at hand, and no much larger clone is one base apart.

RNA was extracted using the RNeasy kit, and roughly 0.5 to 1 microgram was reverse transcribed with random hexamers. The immunoSEQ multiplex PCR assay, which covers 54 Vbeta and 13 Jbeta segments, was used to amplify TCR beta CDR3 regions. Bias from PCR amplification was corrected by using a synthetic template baseline for primer optimization and for computational correction. The authors' analysis ran thus. Reads were assigned to V, D and J genes according to IMGT and analyzed in immunoSEQ Analyzer, with only productive sequences retained. Clonality was calculated as one minus the Shannon entropy normalized by log2 of the number of productive unique sequences. For each patient and control, public and private clones were evaluated within the 100 most prevalent clones. Clones were defined as Susac-specific if absent from the healthy and MS cohorts, from approximately 1,100 published viral clones and from other ImmuneACCESS disease sequences. TCRdb ran its own pipeline on the public reads, namely fastp trimming at Q25 and MiXCR clone calling, and kept in-frame beta chains. Rows merge per CDR3 protein into single entries with the most common DNA and genes. TCRdb assigned the V and J calls; the authors' analysis was not used. The sample has about 130,000 distinct CDR3 sequences on record, 95% of them singletons. About 0.18% of the sample rests with the top ten.

The sequencing sample was made of CD8+ T cells from PBMCs. This TCR was sampled from a human donor with Susac syndrome.

The CDR3 in this case is CASSENGRASIYEQYF. In nucleotide form, the sequence is TGTGCCAGCTCCGAGAACGGGAGGGCCTCAATCTACGAGCAGTACTTC. Here the chain combines TRBV18 and TRBJ2-7; 8 junctional bases match TRBD2. Relative to germline, V is missing 6 bases and J is missing 3 bases, with 13 bases of the junction outside any gene match. In the germline V gene, CDR1 corresponds to KGHSH and CDR2 to LQKENI. The CDR3, from cysteine to phenylalanine, totals 16 residues. Of the read, only the CDR3 DNA is kept; its 48 bases are in frame from base 1.